Below are 26 T cell receptor beta chains sequenced from a single sample in a study of siplizumab effects on memory and regulatory T cells. Repertoires were generated with immunoSEQ multiplex PCR, while TCRdb's copy carries only in-frame clones and drops some. The sample consists of about 120,000 clones, 93% of them appearing once. Sample: non-Treg CD4+ T cells sorted from blood. The source of these receptors is a human donor in good health.

V and J are TRBV10-3 and TRBJ2-7, with 12 bases lining up with TRBD2. After removal of 3 bases from V and 1 base from J, the junction contained 1 base not matched to a gene. The CDR3 covers 15 residues. Germline-derived CDR1 and CDR2 are ENHRY and SYGVKD. The CDR3: CAISELAGGSYEQYF. The DNA for the CDR3 is TGTGCCATCAGTGAACTAGCGGGGGGTTCCTACGAGCAGTACTTC.

The chain has TRBV4-3 and TRBJ2-5; 10 bases map to TRBD2. Germline V gene data show CDR1 as LGHNA and CDR2 as YSLEER. Germline trimming cut 0 bases from V and 5 bases from J; bases unmatched to any gene: 3. The CDR3 extends over 15 amino acids. CDR3 sequence: CASSQDIAGGETQYF. Here the CDR3 DNA reads TGCGCCAGCAGCCAAGATATAGCGGGGGGTGAGACCCAGTACTTC.

This chain connects TRBV5-6 to TRBJ1-3; D uncertain. From germline, CDR1 is SGHDT and CDR2 YYEEEE. This CDR3 is 15 amino acids long. V was cut by 0 bases and J by 2 bases, with 9 bases left in between. The CDR3 loop is CASSLGPAAGNTIYF. CDR3 sequence (DNA): TGTGCCAGCAGCTTGGGCCCCGCAGCTGGAAACACCATATATTTT.

The chain employs TRBV7-2 and TRBJ2-4, with 8 bases that match TRBD2. Losses at the gene ends were 5 bases for V and 0 bases for J; bases not matched to a gene: 12. Germline CDR1 SGHTA, CDR2 FQGNSA. The CDR3 loop spans 18 amino acids. CDR3 in amino acids: CASSLRPTSGLAKNIQYF. CDR3 nucleotide sequence: TGTGCCAGCAGCCTCCGCCCAACTAGCGGCTTAGCCAAAAACATTCAGTACTTC.

The rearrangement uses TRBV4-1 and TRBJ2-7, with 7 bases matching TRBD2. The CDR3 sequence is 15 residues long. CDR1 and CDR2 (germline): MGHRA, YSYEKL. Germline trimming cut 4 bases from V and 2 bases from J; bases unmatched to any gene: 8. CDR3: CASSRGGGRTYEQYF. The CDR3 nucleotides read TGCGCCAGCAGCCGGGGGGGAGGTAGGACCTACGAGCAGTACTTC.

The chain recombines TRBV2 with TRBJ1-4; D is possibly TRBD1 (5 bases). The CDR3 has 14 residues. Germline V gene sequence: CDR1 SNHLY, CDR2 FYNNEI. The V end was cut by 6 bases, the J end by 8 bases, with 16 bases between. CDR3: CASRRGPLEEKLFF. The CDR3 region has the DNA TGTGCCAGCAGACGGGGACCTCTGGAGGAAAAACTGTTTTTT.

This chain links TRBV7-2 with TRBJ2-1; the match to TRBD2 covers 9 bases. In germline, CDR1 is SGHTA, CDR2 FQGNSA. CDR3 length equals 16 residues. V shed 1 base, J shed 7 bases, and the junction held 8 bases outside the gene matches. In nucleotides, the CDR3 is TGTGCCAGCAGCTTAGGTCCTCTAGCGGGGTGGAATGAGCAGTTCTTC. Its translation: CASSLGPLAGWNEQFF.

The CDR3 DNA follows: TGCGCCAGCAGCTTAACCGGCGGGGAAAAACTGTTTTTT. Translation: CASSLTGGEKLFF. This sequence joins TRBV5-1 and TRBJ1-4, with D hard to call. The germline CDR1 and CDR2 sequences are SGHRS and YFSETQ. The CDR3 contains 13 residues. Trimming removed 2 bases at V and 8 bases at J, with 10 bases between.

The CDR3 reads CASSQRIGGGSADTQYF. The CDR3 DNA is TGTGCCAGCAGCCAGCGGATTGGCGGGGGGTCAGCAGATACGCAGTATTTT. The V call is TRBV11-2, the J call TRBJ2-3; the match to TRBD2 covers 8 bases. After removal of 5 bases from V and 4 bases from J, the junction contained 14 bases not matched to a gene. Germline values: CDR1 SGHAT, CDR2 FQNNGV. This CDR3 has 17 residues.

The gene calls are TRBV7-2 and TRBJ2-1, with a weak D call TRBD2 (7 bases). V was shortened by 0 bases and J by 7 bases, with 10 bases between the two germline ends. Germline CDR1 SGHTA, CDR2 FQGNSA. The CDR3 contains 14 residues. The CDR3 region is CASSLAGGPNEQFF. The CDR3 nucleotides are TGTGCCAGCAGCTTAGCGGGGGGGCCGAATGAGCAGTTCTTC. Together with reference TRBV7-2 and TRBJ2-1, the CDR3 gives the full variable domain: GAGVSQSPSNKVTEKGKDVELRCDPISGHTALYWYRQSLGQGLEFLIYFQGNSAPDKSGLPSDRFSAERTGGSVSTLTIQRTQQEDSAVYLCASSLAGGPNEQFFGPGTRLTVL.

This chain links TRBV7-2 with TRBJ2-5; 10 nucleotides align to TRBD2. Per the germline V gene, CDR1 is SGHTA and CDR2 is FQGNSA. V dropped 2 bases and J dropped 2; count of bases not matched to a gene: 8. The CDR3 loop spans 17 amino acids. The CDR3 region is CASSLFPSAGGQETQYF. For the CDR3, the DNA is TGTGCCAGCAGCTTATTCCCCTCAGCGGGGGGGCAAGAGACCCAGTACTTC.

This chain joins TRBV10-3 and TRBJ2-5; D might be TRBD1 or TRBD2, each matching 5 bases. V lost 0 bases, J lost 2 bases, and 19 bases lay in between. Germline-derived CDR1 and CDR2 are ENHRY and SYGVKD. This CDR3 has 18 residues. CDR3 amino acids: CAISESGSWKGLQETQYF. The DNA of the CDR3 is TGTGCCATCAGTGAGTCAGGGAGTTGGAAGGGGCTGCAAGAGACCCAGTACTTC.

V and J are TRBV6-6 and TRBJ1-2, with D perhaps TRBD1 (5 bases). Germline CDR1 is MNHNY and CDR2 is SVGAGI (reference sequence). Trimming took off 5 bases at V and 9 bases at J, with 16 bases between the two ends. The CDR3 contains 13 residues. CDR3 protein: CASSVGLTLSYTF. CDR3 in DNA: TGTGCCAGCAGTGTGGGACTGACCCTGAGCTACACCTTC.

The genes are TRBV5-1 and TRBJ1-1, with a tentative D call TRBD1 (5 bases). Germline CDR1 reads SGHRS; CDR2 reads YFSETQ. V lost 10 bases and J lost 7, with 14 bases in between. The CDR3 contains 11 residues. CDR3 bases: TGCGCCTCTCGGCGGGACGTTGAAGCTTTCTTT. This encodes CASRRDVEAFF.

This rearrangement joins TRBV15 to TRBJ2-7, with a tentative D call TRBD2 (6 bases). Trimming pared 0 bases from V and 2 bases from J, leaving 11 bases between. Germline V lookup: CDR1 LNHNV, CDR2 YYDKDF (reference sequence). The CDR3 runs to 15 residues. The CDR3 is CATSRDSGVPYEQYF. The CDR3 bases are TGTGCCACCAGCAGAGATAGCGGAGTTCCCTACGAGCAGTACTTC.

This sequence joins TRBV29-1 and TRBJ1-2; no definite D call. The CDR3 is 14 residues long. Looked up from germline, CDR1 is SQVTM and CDR2 is ANQGSEA. Trimming took off 2 bases at V and 8 bases at J, with 18 bases between the two ends. This CDR3 reads CSVEIRESIKGYTF. The CDR3 DNA follows: TGCAGCGTTGAAATTCGGGAGTCAATTAAAGGCTACACCTTC. The whole variable domain, filled in from reference TRBV29-1 and TRBJ1-2, reads SAVISQKPSRDICQRGTSLTIQCQVDSQVTMMFWYRQQPGQSLTLIATANQGSEATYESGFVIDKFPISRPNLTFSTLTVSNMSPEDSSIYLCSVEIRESIKGYTFGSGTRLTVV.

The chain links TRBV7-9 to TRBJ1-1; D might be TRBD1 (5 bases). The CDR3 spans 13 residues. Germline V gene sequence: CDR1 SEHNR, CDR2 FQNEAQ (reference sequence). The ends were cut back, 5 bases at V and 1 base at J, with 8 bases in the middle. The CDR3: CASSRQTNTEAFF. The CDR3 nucleotides read TGTGCCAGCAGCCGACAGACGAACACTGAAGCTTTCTTT.

This clone has just a few counts. V usage is TRBV7-3 and J usage is TRBJ1-2, with 9 nucleotides matching TRBD1. The CDR3 has 13 amino acids. Germline V gene lookup returns CDR1 SGHTA and CDR2 FQGTGA. Germline trimming cut 4 bases from V and 7 bases from J; bases unmatched to any gene: 4. The CDR3 nucleotides read TGTGCCAGCAGCTCGGGACAGGGAGGTGGCTACACCTTC. Protein product: CASSSGQGGGYTF.

This clone was counted a single time. The rearrangement joins TRBV7-3 to TRBJ2-3, with D possibly being TRBD1 (5 bases). From germline, CDR1 is SGHTA and CDR2 FQGTGA. Between the trimmed V and J ends, which lost 5 bases and 7 bases, there was a span of 13 bases. The length of the CDR3 is 13 residues. For the CDR3, the DNA is TGTGCCAGCAGCGCCTCAGGGCCAAATACGCAGTATTTT. This sequence encodes CASSASGPNTQYF.

The chain uses TRBV7-7 and TRBJ2-5; 9 bases align to TRBD2. Germline values: CDR1 SSHAT, CDR2 FNYEAQ (reference sequence). Unmatched junction bases numbered 8, after V lost 2 bases and J lost 4 bases. This CDR3 comprises 16 residues. CDR3 sequence: CASSLLVAGVGETQYF. For the CDR3, the DNA is TGTGCCAGCAGCTTATTGGTAGCGGGGGTGGGAGAGACCCAGTACTTC.

The chain is built from TRBV6-1 and TRBJ2-7, with D possibly matching TRBD2 (6 bases). Looked up from germline, CDR1 is MNHNS and CDR2 is SASEGT. The CDR3 runs 13 residues. V was pared by 6 bases and J by 3 bases, with 12 bases between. The CDR3 protein is CASSSPGVYEQYF. The CDR3 nucleotides are TGTGCCAGCAGCTCCCCGGGGGTCTACGAGCAGTACTTC.

This chain connects TRBV7-3 to TRBJ2-2; D is perhaps TRBD2 (6 bases). Trimming left V 2 bases short and J 3 bases short, with 10 bases between. The CDR3 has 15 residues. CDR1 and CDR2 (germline): SGHTA, FQGTGA. The CDR3: CASSLGLAYTGELFF. DNA of the CDR3: TGTGCCAGCAGCTTAGGGCTAGCGTACACCGGGGAGCTGTTTTTT.

J is TRBJ2-3 and V is TRBV6-1, with D perhaps matching TRBD1 (6 bases). V lost 8 bases, J lost 0 bases, and 15 bases lay in between. CDR3 length: 15 amino acids. The germline gives CDR1 MNHNS, CDR2 SASEGT. The CDR3 nucleotides read TGTGCCAGCCCCAGGCCGACAGGAAGCACAGATACGCAGTATTTT. Amino acids: CASPRPTGSTDTQYF.

The chain joins TRBV19 to TRBJ2-2, with 7 bases lining up with TRBD1. This CDR3 spans 15 amino acids. Germline V gene sequence: CDR1 LNHDA, CDR2 SQIVND (reference sequence). The V gene end was trimmed by 1 base and the J gene end by 6 bases; junction bases not matched to a gene: 5. The CDR3 nucleotides are TGTGCCAGTAGTATAGGGGCAGGGGGTTCCGGGGAGCTGTTTTTT. Translation: CASSIGAGGSGELFF.

The rearrangement joins TRBV10-3 to TRBJ2-3; the match to TRBD1 covers 7 bases. Trimming at V came to 7 bases and at J to 0 bases, leaving 7 bases not matched to a gene. Germline assignment: CDR1 ENHRY and CDR2 SYGVKD. The CDR3 consists of 15 residues. As DNA, the CDR3 is TGTGCCATCAAAGAGGGGGCGGTGAGCACAGATACGCAGTATTTT. Translating it yields CAIKEGAVSTDTQYF.

The gene calls are TRBV13 and TRBJ2-3; D gene uncertain. CDR1 is PRHDT, CDR2 FYEKMQ, per germline (reference sequence). CDR3 length: 13 amino acids. Trimming took 1 base from V and 2 from J, leaving 4 bases between them. The CDR3 here is CASSLVSTDTQYF. The CDR3 DNA reads TGTGCCAGCAGCTTAGTCTCCACAGATACGCAGTATTTT.